A single TCR beta chain is shown here with its context. This record belongs to a study of blood T cell repertoires in COVID-19. Germline CDR1 is DFQATT and CDR2 is SNEGSKA (reference sequence). This CDR3 spans 11 amino acids. V trimming: 5 bases; J trimming: 10 bases; junction bases outside the gene matches: 5. Data came from immunoSEQ multiplex PCR; TCRdb stores just in-frame clones and leaves some out. The sample consists of 150,000 or so clones, about 90% of them appearing once. The sequence derives from a woman aged 45 to 65 who had recovered from COVID-19. The chain has TRBV20-1 and TRBJ2-1; 7 bases align to TRBD2. Sequences were obtained from PBMCs or T cells enriched from blood (not recorded which). The CDR3 loop is CSARSGGEQFF. The CDR3 DNA reads TGCAGTGCTCGGTCCGGGGGGGAGCAGTTCTTC.